The text below deals with one TCR beta chain. This record belongs to a study of blood T cell repertoires in COVID-19. Turning to the study itself: Both acute and convalescent COVID-19 samples were obtained from the United States, Italy and Spain. The cDNA or gDNA used as material had been derived from T cells, B-cell-depleted T cells, or PBMCs.

The CDR3 spans 16 residues. V shed 4 bases, J shed 3 bases, and the junction held 8 bases outside the gene matches. Looked up from germline, CDR1 is SGHDT and CDR2 is YYEEEE. In the original workflow: Amplification with reference gene primers provided the estimates of nucleated cell counts. Method: immunoSEQ multiplex PCR; TCRdb's copy keeps in-frame clones and lacks some. Clonal size and the V and J genes are those of that table, whereas D and trimming came from the DNA. This table has 11,000 to 15,000 clones, about 90% appearing once. The receptor's source is a human donor in a cohort sampled during active COVID-19. Material: peripheral blood. The chain couples TRBV5-6 to TRBJ1-4; 8 nucleotides align to TRBD1. In DNA, the CDR3 is TGTGCCAGCAGCGGAATGACAGGGGTCTCTAATGAAAAACTGTTTTTT. Its protein is CASSGMTGVSNEKLFF.